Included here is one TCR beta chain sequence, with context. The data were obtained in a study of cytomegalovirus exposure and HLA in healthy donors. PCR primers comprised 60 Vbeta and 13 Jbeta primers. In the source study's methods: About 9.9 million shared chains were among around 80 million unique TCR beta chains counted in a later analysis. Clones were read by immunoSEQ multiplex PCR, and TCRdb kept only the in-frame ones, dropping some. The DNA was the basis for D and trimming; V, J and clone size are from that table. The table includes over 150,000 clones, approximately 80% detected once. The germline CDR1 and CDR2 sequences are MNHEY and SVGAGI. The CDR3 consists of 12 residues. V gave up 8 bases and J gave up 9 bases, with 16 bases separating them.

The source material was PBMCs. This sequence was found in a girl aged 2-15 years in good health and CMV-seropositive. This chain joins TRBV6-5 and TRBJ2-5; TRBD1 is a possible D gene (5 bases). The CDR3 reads CASSSGYRPQYF. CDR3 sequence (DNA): TGTGCCAGCTCCTCTGGCTACAGGCCCCAGTACTTC.